This entry describes one T cell receptor beta chain. As handled by the study authors: How many nucleated cells were present was estimated from reference gene primer amplification. Sequencing was performed with immunoSEQ multiplex PCR; in TCRdb, only in-frame clones are kept and a portion is missing. That table gives V, J and clone size, and the DNA gave D and trimming. This sample has about 91,000 clones, with roughly 88% found just once. These data belong to a study of blood T cell repertoires in COVID-19. As for the study in general: Researchers got acute and convalescent COVID-19 samples from the United States, Italy and Spain. PBMCs, B-cell-depleted T cells, or T cells were the source of the cDNA or gDNA that made up the material.

With 6 bases clipped from V and 4 bases from J, the junction kept 4 bases outside the gene matches. In germline, CDR1 is SGHAT, CDR2 FQNNGV. The CDR3 has 14 amino acids. The material sequenced was peripheral blood. The TCR originated in a woman aged 70-85 years with acute or convalescent COVID-19. This sequence joins TRBV11-2 and TRBJ1-2; TRBD1 agrees at 11 bases. DNA of the CDR3: TGTGCCAGCAGTTCTGGGACAGGGGGCTATGGCTACACCTTC. Its translation: CASSSGTGGYGYTF. The full variable domain, with the rest looked up from reference TRBV11-2 and TRBJ1-2, is EAGVAQSPRYKIIEKRQSVAFWCNPISGHATLYWYQQILGQGPKLLIQFQNNGVVDDSQLPKDRFSAERLKGVDSTLKIQPAKLEDSAVYLCASSSGTGGYGYTFGSGTRLTVV.